This T cell receptor beta chain comes out of a study of T cell repertoires in cytomegalovirus infection. Germline V gives CDR1 LNHDA, CDR2 SQIVND (reference sequence). The CDR3 length is 11 residues. Trimming pared 9 bases from V and 11 bases from J, leaving 16 bases between. TCRdb ran MiXCR on the reads and lists one entry per CDR3 protein. The table has some 900,000 distinct CDR3 sequences, 30% to 35% seen once. In the case of this clonotype: The antigen is undetermined.

The sequence came from a human donor in good health (CMV status not recorded). Some clones in this sample may be carry-over from other donors' samples. V and J are TRBV19 and TRBJ1-1; D perhaps matches TRBD1 (5 bases). The source was cultured CD8+ T cells from PBMCs, collected from culture after CMV antigen stimulation. CDR3 residues: CASQGDLEAFF. For the CDR3, the DNA is TGTGCCAGCCAAGGGGACCTGGAGGCTTTCTTT.